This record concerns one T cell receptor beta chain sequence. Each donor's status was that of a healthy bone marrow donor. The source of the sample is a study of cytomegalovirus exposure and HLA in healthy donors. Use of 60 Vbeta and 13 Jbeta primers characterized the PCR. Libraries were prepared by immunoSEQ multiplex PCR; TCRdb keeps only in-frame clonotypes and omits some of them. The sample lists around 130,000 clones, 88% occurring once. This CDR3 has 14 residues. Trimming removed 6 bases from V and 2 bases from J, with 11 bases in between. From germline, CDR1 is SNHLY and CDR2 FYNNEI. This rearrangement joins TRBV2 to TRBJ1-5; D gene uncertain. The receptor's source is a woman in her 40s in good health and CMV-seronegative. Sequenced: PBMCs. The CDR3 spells CASSASSGNQPQHF. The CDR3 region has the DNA TGTGCCAGCAGCGCTAGTAGTGGCAATCAGCCCCAGCATTTT. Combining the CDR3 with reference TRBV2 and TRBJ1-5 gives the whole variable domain EPEVTQTPSHQVTQMGQEVILRCVPISNHLYFYWYRQILGQKVEFLVSFYNNEISEKSEIFDDQFSVERPDGSNFTLKIRSTKLEDSAMYFCASSASSGNQPQHFGDGTRLSIL.